Listed below are T cell receptor beta chains from one sample, sequenced in a study of early T cells in non-severe SARS-CoV-2 infection. MiXCR was run by TCRdb on the 5' RACE reads, yielding one entry per CDR3 protein. The sample includes some 61,000 distinct CDR3 sequences, less than 11% of them seen just once. Specimen: whole blood. The receptor set was obtained from an adult who was a healthcare worker with PCR-confirmed SARS-CoV-2 infection or an uninfected control (not recorded which). CDR3s include the opening cysteine and the closing phenylalanine or tryptophan. Each record gives: D gene, J gene, clone size, V gene, CDR3 protein, CDR3 DNA. The D gene is left open where the match is weak. Clone size is stated in some rows and not others, as once, few, many or a class when expanded.

>.|TRBJ2-2|few|TRBV12-3/TRBV12-4
CASSQGRSNTGELFF
TGTGCCAGCAGTCAAGGGAGAAGCAACACCGGGGAGCTGTTTTTT
>TRBD1|TRBJ1-6|.|TRBV18
CASSPLTGGNSPLHF
TGTGCCAGCTCACCACTTACAGGGGGGAATTCACCCCTCCACTTT
>TRBD1|TRBJ1-4|few|TRBV27
CASSLRDRDEKLFF
TGTGCCAGCAGCCTTCGGGACAGAGATGAAAAACTGTTTTTT
>TRBD1|TRBJ1-2|.|TRBV5-4
CASSSDRIYGYTF
TGTGCCAGCAGCTCGGACAGGATCTATGGCTACACCTTC
>.|TRBJ1-1|.|TRBV27
CASSFRGLTPDTEAFF
TGTGCCAGCAGTTTCCGGGGACTAACCCCGGACACTGAAGCTTTCTTT
>TRBD1|TRBJ2-7|.|TRBV25-1
CASSRGQIGRSEQYF
TGTGCCAGCAGCCGGGGACAGATCGGTCGGTCCGAGCAGTACTTC
>.|TRBJ2-7|few|TRBV7-2
CASSLSGQSFSYEQYF
TGTGCCAGCAGCTTATCGGGCCAGTCCTTCTCCTACGAGCAGTACTTC
>.|TRBJ2-7|many|TRBV18
CASSPPKGLSYEQYF
TGTGCCAGCTCACCACCGAAGGGACTTAGTTACGAGCAGTACTTC
>TRBD1|TRBJ1-1|.|TRBV10-2
CASTGGYATEAFF
TGCGCCAGCACAGGGGGCTATGCCACTGAAGCTTTCTTT
>.|TRBJ1-5|many|TRBV20-1
CSARDRQGASPQHF
TGCAGTGCTAGAGATCGCCAGGGAGCTTCTCCCCAGCATTTT
>TRBD1|TRBJ1-2|.|TRBV3-1
CASSTGQNYGYTF
TGTGCCAGCAGCACGGGACAGAACTATGGCTACACCTTC
>TRBD1|TRBJ2-5|many|TRBV10-3
CAIKSGTVQQETQYF
TGTGCCATCAAGTCCGGGACAGTACAACAAGAGACCCAGTACTTC
>TRBD1|TRBJ2-3|many|TRBV29-1
CSGSGQGGTDTQYF
TGCAGCGGATCGGGACAGGGTGGCACAGATACGCAGTATTTT
>.|TRBJ2-1|many|TRBV29-1
CSVRGSLSGHNEQFF
TGCAGCGTTCGAGGTAGCTTATCGGGGCACAATGAGCAGTTCTTC
>TRBD1|TRBJ1-2|many|TRBV30
CAWGEDRGNYGYTF
TGTGCCTGGGGCGAGGACAGGGGTAACTATGGCTACACCTTC
>.|TRBJ2-7|few|TRBV5-4
CASSLRGASSYEQYF
TGTGCCAGCAGCTTGAGAGGGGCAAGCTCCTACGAGCAGTACTTC
>.|TRBJ2-1|many|TRBV30
CAWTPYGRGHNEQFF
TGTGCCTGGACCCCCTATGGGCGGGGCCACAATGAGCAGTTCTTC
>.|TRBJ2-7|.|TRBV7-9
CASSLAKGDGAYEQYF
TGTGCCAGCAGCTTAGCTAAAGGAGACGGTGCCTACGAGCAGTACTTC
>.|TRBJ2-3|many|TRBV7-9
CASSFRNPGSTDTQYF
TGTGCCAGCAGCTTCAGAAACCCAGGCAGCACAGATACGCAGTATTTT
>.|TRBJ1-2|.|TRBV5-1
CASSLEREGYTF
TGCGCCAGCAGCTTGGAGAGAGAAGGCTACACCTTC
>.|TRBJ2-1|.|TRBV2
CSSSISYGEQFF
TGTTCCAGCAGTATAAGCTACGGTGAGCAGTTCTTC
>TRBD1|TRBJ2-4|many|TRBV2
CASRPGTVAKNIQYF
TGTGCCAGCAGGCCCGGGACAGTAGCCAAAAACATTCAGTACTTC
>TRBD2|TRBJ2-1|few|TRBV6-5
CASTSIGGSEQFF
TGTGCCAGCACCTCAATCGGGGGGAGCGAGCAGTTCTTC
>TRBD1|TRBJ1-2|many|TRBV20-1
CSARLTGTNYGYTF
TGCAGTGCTAGATTGACAGGGACCAACTATGGCTACACCTTC
>.|TRBJ2-7|many|TRBV4-1
CASSQVLGAYEQYF
TGCGCCAGCAGCCAAGTGCTGGGAGCCTACGAGCAGTACTTC
>TRBD2|TRBJ2-7|many|TRBV29-1
CSVALAGGEQYF
TGCAGCGTTGCTCTAGCGGGAGGCGAGCAGTACTTC
>TRBD1|TRBJ2-5|many|TRBV20-1
CSAMLPRGTQETQYF
TGCAGTGCCATGCTCCCCAGGGGGACACAAGAGACCCAGTACTTC
>.|TRBJ2-6|.|TRBV7-6
CASSLPPWTSGANVLTF
TGTGCCAGCAGCTTACCCCCATGGACCTCTGGGGCCAACGTCCTGACTTTC
>TRBD2|TRBJ2-1|many|TRBV5-1
CASSLYMGLALNEQFF
TGCGCCAGCAGCTTGTATATGGGACTAGCGTTAAATGAGCAGTTCTTC
>.|TRBJ2-2|.|TRBV29-1
CSVLGTRFRTGELFF
TGCAGCGTTTTAGGGACAAGATTTCGGACCGGGGAGCTGTTTTTT
>.|TRBJ2-1|.|TRBV21-1
CASSINRDRVHNEQFF
TGTGCCAGCAGCATAAACCGGGACAGGGTACACAATGAGCAGTTCTTC
>TRBD1|TRBJ2-5|.|TRBV29-1
CSVDRGRDQYF
TGCAGCGTAGACAGGGGGCGCGACCAGTACTTC
>.|TRBJ2-3|.|TRBV2
CASSEGRSTDTQYF
TGTGCCAGCAGTGAAGGGCGGAGCACAGATACGCAGTATTTT
>TRBD1|TRBJ2-5|many|TRBV24-1
CATSDSGQHSETQYF
TGTGCCACCAGTGACTCGGGACAGCACTCGGAGACCCAGTACTTC
>TRBD1|TRBJ1-4|many|TRBV18
CASSPLLLGQGGEKLFF
TGTGCCAGCTCACCGCTACTACTGGGACAGGGTGGTGAAAAACTGTTTTTT
>.|TRBJ2-5|few|TRBV20-1
CSARDGSSYETQYF
TGCAGTGCTAGAGATGGGTCTAGTTATGAGACCCAGTACTTC
>.|TRBJ2-7|.|TRBV7-9
CASSPNSYEQYF
TGTGCCAGCAGCCCGAACTCCTACGAGCAGTACTTC